Listed here is a single TCR beta chain. This sample is part of a study of blood T cell repertoires in COVID-19. In the study overall: The analysed material was cDNA or gDNA that came from T cells, B-cell-depleted T cells, or PBMCs.

The protocol was immunoSEQ multiplex PCR, while the TCRdb copy is restricted to in-frame clones and leaves out a portion. This sample has about 170,000 clones, with roughly 86% found just once. CDR1 and CDR2 from the germline V gene are MNHEY and SMNVEV (reference sequence). V dropped 4 bases and J dropped 7; count of bases not matched to a gene: 10. This CDR3 is built from 15 residues. The genes are TRBV27 and TRBJ2-3, with 8 bases lining up with TRBD1. The sample was peripheral blood. This receptor was obtained from a man aged 65 to 85 with acute or convalescent COVID-19. CDR3 residues: CASSYSDRGLNTQYF. In DNA form, the CDR3 reads TGTGCCAGCAGTTACTCAGACAGGGGATTGAATACGCAGTATTTT.